This T cell receptor (beta chain) was sequenced in a study of OX40 agonist ivuxolimab in advanced cancers. For context, the study as a whole: The costimulatory receptor OX40 (CD134) was targeted by ivuxolimab, a fully human IgG2 agonistic monoclonal antibody. Intravenous ivuxolimab was administered to patients every 2 weeks at six dose levels: 0.01, 0.1, 0.3, 1.5, 3 and 10 mg/kg. Among the approximately 50 dose-escalation patients, about 20 had hepatocellular carcinoma, 15 or so melanoma, 9 renal cell carcinoma and 9 head and neck cancer. In the dose-escalation cohort, approximately 82% of patients were male, and the mean age was approximately 64 years, with a range of about 23 to 85. Prior anti-PD-1, anti-PD-L1 or anti-CTLA-4 therapy was permitted, and checkpoint inhibitors had been received by less than 45% of dose-escalation patients. Partial responses occurred in three dose-escalation patients, of whom one had hepatocellular carcinoma and two had cutaneous melanoma. The point of sequencing TCRbeta in the periphery was to test whether ivuxolimab changed TCR sequence diversity and drove clonal T-cell expansion. The monotherapy dose-escalation portion (N of about 52 patients) of the phase I ivuxolimab trial is reported in the paper. Overall study results and their limits: Low levels of normalized T-cell clonal expansion were also seen in some patients who did not respond. Clonal expansion of both CD4+ and CD8+ blood T cells was observed from baseline to week 6 at doses 0.1 to 3.0 mg/kg. On average, CD8+ T cells showed more expanded clones than CD4+ T cells after ivuxolimab. Antigen specificity was not determined for the clonally expanded peripheral T cells. In the 0.1-3.0 mg/kg groups, partial responders had among the lowest normalized peripheral clonal expansion, particularly in CD8+ T cells.

The CDR3 spans 13 residues, from the cysteine through the phenylalanine. Only the CDR3 DNA stays, 39 bases, in frame from base 1. The germline V gene encodes CDR1 SGHNT and CDR2 YENEEA. Between the V and J ends, shortened by 5 bases and 6 bases respectively, the junction contains 11 bases. A remark on this clone: The specificity of this receptor is unknown. The record has no base qualities; no much larger clone is one base away.

Patients with a history of autoimmune disease or receiving systemic immunosuppression were excluded from the trial. Peripheral blood for TCR sequencing was collected from all dose cohorts at baseline, on cycle 4 day 1, and on cycle 7 day 1. Samples were obtained from an open-label, multicenter, first-in-human phase I dose-escalation trial of ivuxolimab. Adults with locally advanced or metastatic melanoma, renal cell, hepatocellular, or head and neck squamous cell carcinoma were enrolled in the trial. Before TCR sequencing, CD4+ T cells and CD8+ T cells were sorted from peripheral blood as separate populations. To sequence the TCRbeta CDR3 region, genomic DNA was isolated from the sorted cells. The immunoSEQ Assay was used to sequence the TCRbeta CDR3 regions. TCRdb's version of the immuneACCESS table is confined to in-frame rearrangements and falls short of the full clone set. An unresolved V gene accounts for under half of the shortfall where checked; the remainder is of unknown origin. In all, the sample holds under 20,000 clones, and approximately 87% of those were seen once. Of the sample, 16% falls within the top ten clones.

The sequence is built from TRBV11-3 and TRBJ1-5; 5 matching bases give a weak D call of TRBD1. This clonotype was sampled from an adult with an advanced solid tumor such as melanoma, head and neck, liver or kidney cancer. The specimen comprised CD4+ or CD8+ T cells sorted from blood, sampled in a trial of the OX40 agonist ivuxolimab. The encoded CDR3 is CASSRDGVQPQHF. The DNA sequence follows: TGTGCCAGCAGCCGGGACGGCGTTCAGCCCCAGCATTTT.